This TCR beta chain was observed in a study of blood T cell repertoires in COVID-19 (dated by TCRdb to about 2020). Regarding the study in general: Collaborator samples came from the United States, Italy and Spain and covered acute and convalescent phases of COVID-19. The material from the prospective study consisted of cDNA or gDNA derived from T cells, B-cell-depleted T cells, or PBMCs. Subjects who had been exposed to COVID-19, were actively infected with it, or had recovered from it provided the deeply sampled blood TCRbeta repertoires that made up the dataset. The repertoires were released in a freely available public database meant as a resource for research on the immune response to SARS-CoV-2. The samples were drawn from the first 160 participants of the ongoing ImmuneRACE study and from 1,254 subjects provided by 6 global collaborators. Sample metadata almost always included a de-identified subject ID, COVID-19 status, age in years and sex. Where available, HLA class I and class II types were taken from metadata supplied by the sample provider and were not determined by assay-based typing. The study at large found these results: Clinical and demographic metadata were provided uncurated, with the amount varying by source and participant.

In the case of this clone: Its antigen remains unidentified. No base qualities exist here, and no much larger clone lies one base off it.

V is pared back by 0 bases and J by 8 bases, with 6 bases lying between the germline termini. Reading from cysteine to phenylalanine, the CDR3 counts 13 amino acids. The entry retains the CDR3 DNA only, 39 bases that are in frame from base 1. Taken from the germline V gene, the CDR1 and CDR2 loops are SGHRS and YFSETQ. Each collaborating institution followed its own protocols to collect whole blood in K2EDTA tubes. For TCRbeta analysis, collaborators shipped samples as frozen whole blood, isolated PBMCs, or DNA extracted from either of those sample types. TCRbeta CDR3 regions were amplified from genomic DNA using the immunoSEQ Assay, a bias-controlled multiplex PCR. The authors' analysis ran thus. Nucleated cell counts per sample were estimated from amplification of reference gene primers within the assay. Sequence reads were collapsed and filtered to measure the absolute abundance of every unique TCRbeta CDR3 rearrangement. Productive Simpson clonality was computed per sample as the square root of Simpson's diversity index over productive rearrangements. This immuneACCESS table, as held by TCRdb, lists in-frame sequences with V and J called but not all clones. Of the missing ones, under half trace to an unresolved V gene in checked studies; the others have no known cause. That table is the source of V, J and clone size, and D and trimming were worked out from the DNA. The sample yields over 130,000 clones; roughly 85% were counted once. Over 2.5% of the sample is held by the ten biggest clonotypes.

This sequence was found in a man aged 45-65 years with acute or convalescent COVID-19. The receptor chain draws on TRBV5-1 and TRBJ1-6, with an unclear D gene assignment. Sequencing used peripheral blood. The CDR3 loop reads CASSLVTDSPLHF. The base sequence is TGCGCCAGCAGCTTGGTGACTGATTCACCCCTCCACTTT.